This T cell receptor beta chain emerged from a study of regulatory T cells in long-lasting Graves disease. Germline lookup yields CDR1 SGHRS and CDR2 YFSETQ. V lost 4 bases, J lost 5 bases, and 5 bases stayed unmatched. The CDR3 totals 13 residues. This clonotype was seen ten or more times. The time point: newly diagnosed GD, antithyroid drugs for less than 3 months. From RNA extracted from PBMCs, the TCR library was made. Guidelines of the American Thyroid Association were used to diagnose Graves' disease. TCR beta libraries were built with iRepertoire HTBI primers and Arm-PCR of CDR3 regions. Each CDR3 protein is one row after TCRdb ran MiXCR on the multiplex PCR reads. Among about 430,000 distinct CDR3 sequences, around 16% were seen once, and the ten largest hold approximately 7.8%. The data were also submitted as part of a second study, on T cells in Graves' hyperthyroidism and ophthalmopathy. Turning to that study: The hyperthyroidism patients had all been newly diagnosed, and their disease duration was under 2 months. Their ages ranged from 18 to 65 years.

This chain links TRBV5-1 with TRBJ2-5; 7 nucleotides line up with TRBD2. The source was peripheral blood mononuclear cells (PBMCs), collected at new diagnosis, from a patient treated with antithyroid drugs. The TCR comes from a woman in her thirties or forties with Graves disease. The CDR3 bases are TGCGCCAGCAGCCGTGGACTAGAGGAGACCCAGTACTTC. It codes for CASSRGLEETQYF.